These T cell receptor beta chains were read from a single sample in a study of OX40 agonist ivuxolimab in advanced cancers. Assay used: immunoSEQ multiplex PCR; TCRdb lists only in-frame clones, some missing. The data hold roughly 70,000 clones, with roughly 85% observed a single time. This specimen was CD4+ or CD8+ T cells sorted from blood, taken in a trial of the OX40 agonist ivuxolimab. The receptors were sampled from an adult with an advanced solid tumor such as melanoma, head and neck, liver or kidney cancer. The CDR3 runs from the conserved cysteine through the conserved F or W. Fields, in order: CDR3 DNA, CDR3 protein, V gene, clone size, D gene, J gene. The D gene is left open where the match is weak. Part of the rows lack a size; the others show once, few, many or a class for expanded clones.

CDR3 DNA: TGTGCCAGCAGTGCCCGACAGGGTTCTTTTGGCTACACCTTC; CDR3 protein: CASSARQGSFGYTF; V gene: TRBV6-6; clone size: -; D gene: TRBD1; J gene: TRBJ1-2
CDR3 DNA: TGTGCCAGCCTTCCCTCCGGAAGCTACGAGCAGTACTTC; CDR3 protein: CASLPSGSYEQYF; V gene: TRBV25-1; clone size: -; D gene: -; J gene: TRBJ2-7
CDR3 DNA: TGCAGCGCCGCGGCCTACTACGAGCAGTACTTC; CDR3 protein: CSAAAYYEQYF; V gene: TRBV29-1; clone size: -; D gene: -; J gene: TRBJ2-7
CDR3 DNA: TGTGCCAGCAAAGGACAGGGGGCGCAAATGGAGGTCAATCAGCCCCAGCATTTT; CDR3 protein: CASKGQGAQMEVNQPQHF; V gene: TRBV2; clone size: -; D gene: TRBD1; J gene: TRBJ1-5
CDR3 DNA: TGTGCCAGCAGCCTGCAACCCCCAGGGGGCGCATTGGAGACCCAGTACTTC; CDR3 protein: CASSLQPPGGALETQYF; V gene: TRBV7-6; clone size: -; D gene: TRBD1; J gene: TRBJ2-5
CDR3 DNA: TGTGCCAGCAACCTGGGGCAGGGAGGCTTCTCCTACGAGCAGTACTTC; CDR3 protein: CASNLGQGGFSYEQYF; V gene: TRBV6-6; clone size: -; D gene: -; J gene: TRBJ2-7
CDR3 DNA: TGTGCCAGCAGCTTACTAGCGGGGGGGCAGGAGACCCAGTACTTC; CDR3 protein: CASSLLAGGQETQYF; V gene: TRBV4-2; clone size: -; D gene: TRBD2; J gene: TRBJ2-5
CDR3 DNA: TGTGCCAGCAGTTCATGGGGGGGGAACACTGAAGCTTTCTTT; CDR3 protein: CASSSWGGNTEAFF; V gene: TRBV6-6; clone size: -; D gene: -; J gene: TRBJ1-1
CDR3 DNA: TGTGCCAGCTCACAGACAGGGGGGGAGCAGTACTTC; CDR3 protein: CASSQTGGEQYF; V gene: TRBV18; clone size: -; D gene: TRBD1; J gene: TRBJ2-7
CDR3 DNA: TGTGCCAGCAGTGAAATGGGGGGGCTAGCGGTCGACAATGAGCAGTTCTTC; CDR3 protein: CASSEMGGLAVDNEQFF; V gene: TRBV2; clone size: -; D gene: -; J gene: TRBJ2-1
CDR3 DNA: TGTGCCATCAGTGATACTCGGGACCACACCGGGGAGCTGTTTTTT; CDR3 protein: CAISDTRDHTGELFF; V gene: TRBV10-3; clone size: -; D gene: -; J gene: TRBJ2-2
CDR3 DNA: TGCGCCAGCAGCCAGGAAAGACTAGCGGGAGGGCCTTACAATGAGCAGTTCTTC; CDR3 protein: CASSQERLAGGPYNEQFF; V gene: TRBV5-1; clone size: -; D gene: TRBD2; J gene: TRBJ2-1
CDR3 DNA: TGTGCCAGCTCACGTCAGGGCGACACAGATACGCAGTATTTT; CDR3 protein: CASSRQGDTDTQYF; V gene: TRBV18; clone size: -; D gene: -; J gene: TRBJ2-3
CDR3 DNA: TGTGCCAGCAGTTACTCTAGGACACAAGAAGCTTTCTTT; CDR3 protein: CASSYSRTQEAFF; V gene: TRBV6-5; clone size: -; D gene: -; J gene: TRBJ1-1
CDR3 DNA: TGTGCCAGCAGCTCATGGACAGGGACCAATTCACCCCTCCACTTT; CDR3 protein: CASSSWTGTNSPLHF; V gene: TRBV7-2; clone size: few; D gene: TRBD1; J gene: TRBJ1-6
CDR3 DNA: TGCAGTGCTAGCGAGGGAAATACGCAGTATTTT; CDR3 protein: CSASEGNTQYF; V gene: TRBV20-1; clone size: -; D gene: -; J gene: TRBJ2-3
CDR3 DNA: TGTGCCACCAGCAGAGATGTTCAGGGCGCCGAGCAGTACTTC; CDR3 protein: CATSRDVQGAEQYF; V gene: TRBV15; clone size: -; D gene: -; J gene: TRBJ2-7
CDR3 DNA: TGTGCCTGGGCGGACCGAAACACCATATATTTT; CDR3 protein: CAWADRNTIYF; V gene: TRBV30; clone size: few; D gene: -; J gene: TRBJ1-3
CDR3 DNA: TGCAGCGTTGGGGCCCTGGGTGAGCAGTACTTC; CDR3 protein: CSVGALGEQYF; V gene: TRBV29-1; clone size: few; D gene: -; J gene: TRBJ2-7
CDR3 DNA: TGCGCCAGCAGTGGCCCCGGACAGGGTGGTGAAAAACTGTTTTTT; CDR3 protein: CASSGPGQGGEKLFF; V gene: TRBV10-2; clone size: -; D gene: TRBD1; J gene: TRBJ1-4
CDR3 DNA: TGTGCCTGGAGCGCCGGGATCACGGGCTACACCTTC; CDR3 protein: CAWSAGITGYTF; V gene: TRBV30; clone size: -; D gene: -; J gene: TRBJ1-2
CDR3 DNA: TGTGCCAGCAGTGAAGCAGTGACCCAGTACTTC; CDR3 protein: CASSEAVTQYF; V gene: TRBV6-1; clone size: -; D gene: -; J gene: TRBJ2-5
CDR3 DNA: TGTGCCAGCAGCTCTCCACCCTGGGCGGGGGTGGGGAACATTCAGTACTTC; CDR3 protein: CASSSPPWAGVGNIQYF; V gene: TRBV7-2; clone size: -; D gene: TRBD2; J gene: TRBJ2-4
CDR3 DNA: TGTGCCAGCAGCGTATCGAACGGAAACATTCAGTACTTC; CDR3 protein: CASSVSNGNIQYF; V gene: TRBV9; clone size: -; D gene: -; J gene: TRBJ2-4
CDR3 DNA: TGTGCCAGCAGCTTGGCCAGAGGGTCCGACGAGACCCAGTACTTC; CDR3 protein: CASSLARGSDETQYF; V gene: TRBV5-4; clone size: -; D gene: -; J gene: TRBJ2-5
CDR3 DNA: TGTGCCAGCAGCGGAAACGCGGCAGAAAAATACTCTGGGGCCAACGTCCTGACTTTC; CDR3 protein: CASSGNAAEKYSGANVLTF; V gene: TRBV28; clone size: -; D gene: -; J gene: TRBJ2-6
CDR3 DNA: TGCGCCAGCAGCCCGGACGTAGATACGCAGTATTTT; CDR3 protein: CASSPDVDTQYF; V gene: TRBV5-1; clone size: once; D gene: -; J gene: TRBJ2-3
CDR3 DNA: TGTGCCAGCAGCGGTCTCAAGGACAGGGGGCTTTTAAACTATGGCTACACCTTC; CDR3 protein: CASSGLKDRGLLNYGYTF; V gene: TRBV9; clone size: -; D gene: TRBD1; J gene: TRBJ1-2
CDR3 DNA: TGTGCCAGTAGTATAGGGAAGAGCAATCAGCCCCAGCATTTT; CDR3 protein: CASSIGKSNQPQHF; V gene: TRBV19; clone size: few; D gene: -; J gene: TRBJ1-5
CDR3 DNA: TGTGCCAGCTCACCAGGCGGGGATACTCAGCCCCAGCATTTT; CDR3 protein: CASSPGGDTQPQHF; V gene: TRBV18; clone size: -; D gene: -; J gene: TRBJ1-5
CDR3 DNA: TGTGCCTGGAGTTCCGTGATTCCCACTTTGAACACTGAAGCTTTCTTT; CDR3 protein: CAWSSVIPTLNTEAFF; V gene: TRBV30; clone size: few; D gene: -; J gene: TRBJ1-1
CDR3 DNA: TGTGCCAGCAGATCCCCCGGCGGAGCCAAAAACATTCAGTACTTC; CDR3 protein: CASRSPGGAKNIQYF; V gene: TRBV11-2; clone size: -; D gene: -; J gene: TRBJ2-4
CDR3 DNA: TGTGCCAGCAGCTTCCGTTCCCCTAGCACAGATACGCAGTATTTT; CDR3 protein: CASSFRSPSTDTQYF; V gene: TRBV5-4; clone size: -; D gene: -; J gene: TRBJ2-3
CDR3 DNA: TGTGCCAGCCTAGGGCTAGCGGGAAGTATTTCGCAGTTCTTC; CDR3 protein: CASLGLAGSISQFF; V gene: TRBV2; clone size: -; D gene: TRBD2; J gene: TRBJ2-1
CDR3 DNA: TGTGCCAGCAGCCCTGGGACTAGCGGGAAGGAGACCCAGTACTTC; CDR3 protein: CASSPGTSGKETQYF; V gene: TRBV11-2; clone size: -; D gene: TRBD2; J gene: TRBJ2-5
CDR3 DNA: TGCGCCAGCAGTGAGTCGAGGGGTGGTCGACGCGAGCAGTACTTC; CDR3 protein: CASSESRGGRREQYF; V gene: TRBV10-1; clone size: -; D gene: -; J gene: TRBJ2-7
CDR3 DNA: TGCAGTGCTAGTCTGTGGGACACCATATATTTT; CDR3 protein: CSASLWDTIYF; V gene: TRBV20-1; clone size: -; D gene: -; J gene: TRBJ1-3
CDR3 DNA: TGTGCCAGCAGTTCCGGGACATTTATACATGGCTACACCTTC; CDR3 protein: CASSSGTFIHGYTF; V gene: TRBV2; clone size: -; D gene: -; J gene: TRBJ1-2
CDR3 DNA: TGTGCCAGCAGTTCAGGGATGAACACTGAAGCTTTCTTT; CDR3 protein: CASSSGMNTEAFF; V gene: TRBV6-5; clone size: -; D gene: -; J gene: TRBJ1-1
CDR3 DNA: TGCGCCAGCAGCCCAGCCATGGGATCCTATAATTCACCCCTCCACTTT; CDR3 protein: CASSPAMGSYNSPLHF; V gene: TRBV5-1; clone size: -; D gene: -; J gene: TRBJ1-6
CDR3 DNA: TGCGCCAGCAGCTTACGGGAGGGAGACAATGAGCAGTTCTTC; CDR3 protein: CASSLREGDNEQFF; V gene: TRBV5-1; clone size: -; D gene: TRBD2; J gene: TRBJ2-1
CDR3 DNA: TGCGCCAGCAGCTTGGAGATCGGAGGGGGGATGGGCACAGATACGCAGTATTTT; CDR3 protein: CASSLEIGGGMGTDTQYF; V gene: TRBV5-1; clone size: -; D gene: -; J gene: TRBJ2-3
CDR3 DNA: TGTGCCAGCAGCCGGGACAGATCCTACGAGCAGTACTTC; CDR3 protein: CASSRDRSYEQYF; V gene: TRBV7-3; clone size: few; D gene: TRBD1; J gene: TRBJ2-7
CDR3 DNA: TGTGCCAGCAGCTTAAATGAGGGAGCGGGAACCGGGGAGCTGTTTTTT; CDR3 protein: CASSLNEGAGTGELFF; V gene: TRBV7-3; clone size: -; D gene: TRBD2; J gene: TRBJ2-2
CDR3 DNA: TGTGCCAGCAGCTCCGGCTTACAAGAGACCCAGTACTTC; CDR3 protein: CASSSGLQETQYF; V gene: TRBV11-2; clone size: once; D gene: -; J gene: TRBJ2-5
CDR3 DNA: TGTGCCAGCAGCTTAGTCGAGGGAAGGACTGGAAACACCATATATTTT; CDR3 protein: CASSLVEGRTGNTIYF; V gene: TRBV11-3; clone size: -; D gene: -; J gene: TRBJ1-3
CDR3 DNA: TGTGCCAGCAGCTTGGCCCGGGGGTCTTATAGCAATCAGCCCCAGCATTTT; CDR3 protein: CASSLARGSYSNQPQHF; V gene: TRBV5-5; clone size: once; D gene: -; J gene: TRBJ1-5
CDR3 DNA: TGTGCCAGCAGTGATACCGGACTAGCGGGTACCTACAATGAGCAGTTCTTC; CDR3 protein: CASSDTGLAGTYNEQFF; V gene: TRBV2; clone size: -; D gene: TRBD2; J gene: TRBJ2-1
CDR3 DNA: TGTGCCAGCAGCGAACGGTCGACAGGGGACAACAATGAGCAGTTCTTC; CDR3 protein: CASSERSTGDNNEQFF; V gene: TRBV7-3; clone size: few; D gene: TRBD1; J gene: TRBJ2-1
CDR3 DNA: TGTGCCATCAGGGGCAGGGGCGCGGGAGGGCCTGATGAGCAGTTCTTC; CDR3 protein: CAIRGRGAGGPDEQFF; V gene: TRBV10-3; clone size: -; D gene: TRBD2; J gene: TRBJ2-1
CDR3 DNA: TGCGCCAGCAGCTTGCTTTACATGAACACTGAAGCTTTCTTT; CDR3 protein: CASSLLYMNTEAFF; V gene: TRBV5-1; clone size: -; D gene: -; J gene: TRBJ1-1
CDR3 DNA: TGTGCCAGCAGTTCCCATTTGGGAACTGAAGCTTTCTTT; CDR3 protein: CASSSHLGTEAFF; V gene: TRBV6-6; clone size: -; D gene: -; J gene: TRBJ1-1
CDR3 DNA: TGTGCCAGCAGCTATTGGACAGGATTTAGCGAGACCCAGTACTTC; CDR3 protein: CASSYWTGFSETQYF; V gene: TRBV7-9; clone size: -; D gene: TRBD1; J gene: TRBJ2-5
CDR3 DNA: TGTGCCACCAGCAGAGATGGTAATTACGAGCAGTACTTC; CDR3 protein: CATSRDGNYEQYF; V gene: TRBV15; clone size: -; D gene: -; J gene: TRBJ2-7
CDR3 DNA: TGTGCCAGCAGGAGAGGGGAGGCCAAAAACATTCAGTACTTC; CDR3 protein: CASRRGEAKNIQYF; V gene: TRBV19; clone size: -; D gene: -; J gene: TRBJ2-4